This T cell receptor beta chain was recovered during a study of blood T cell repertoires in COVID-19. Study in general: From the United States, Italy and Spain came samples of acute and convalescent COVID-19. Sample material is recorded as cDNA or gDNA derived from T cells, B-cell-depleted T cells, or PBMCs.

The CDR3 is 15 residues long. V lost 5 bases, J lost 5 bases, and 5 bases stayed unmatched. Germline assignment: CDR1 LNHNV and CDR2 YYDKDF (reference sequence). The data were produced by immunoSEQ multiplex PCR, yet TCRdb's version contains in-frame clones alone and is incomplete. The data hold about 190,000 clones, with around 83% observed a single time. The chain employs TRBV15 and TRBJ2-5, with 13 bases identical to TRBD2. The TCR originated in a woman between 35 and 50 years old with acute or convalescent COVID-19. Sequencing was done on a sample of peripheral blood. CDR3 DNA sequence: TGTGCCACCAGCGGGGGACTAGCGGGGCTGGAGACCCAGTACTTC. The encoded protein is CATSGGLAGLETQYF.